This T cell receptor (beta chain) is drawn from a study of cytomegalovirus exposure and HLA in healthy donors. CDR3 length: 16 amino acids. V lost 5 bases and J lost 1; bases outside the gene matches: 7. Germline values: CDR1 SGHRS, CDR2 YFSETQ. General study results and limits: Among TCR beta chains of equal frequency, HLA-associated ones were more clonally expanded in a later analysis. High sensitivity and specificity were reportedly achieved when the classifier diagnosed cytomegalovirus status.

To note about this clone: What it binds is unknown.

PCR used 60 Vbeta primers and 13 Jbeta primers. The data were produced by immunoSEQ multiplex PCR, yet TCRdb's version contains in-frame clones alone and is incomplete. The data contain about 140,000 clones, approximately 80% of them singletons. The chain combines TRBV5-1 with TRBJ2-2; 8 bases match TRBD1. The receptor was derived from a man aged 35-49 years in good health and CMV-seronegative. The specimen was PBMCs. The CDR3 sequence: CASSSDRGLNTGELFF. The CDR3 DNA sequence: TGCGCCAGCAGTTCAGACAGGGGTCTGAACACCGGGGAGCTGTTTTTT.